These T cell receptor beta chains were read from a single sample in a study of beta chain features in type 1 diabetes. Assay used: immunoSEQ multiplex PCR; TCRdb lists only in-frame clones, some missing. This table has over 500,000 clones, 15% to 17% appearing once. The sample taken for sequencing was naive CD4+ T cells from blood. These receptors originate from a man in his late teens or twenties in good health. Each CDR3 is given with its conserved first and last residue. D genes are given only for firm matches. Expanded clones get a size class; other rows say once, few or many, or leave the size out.

V,D,J,size,DNA,CDR3
TRBV7-9,.,TRBJ2-7,few,TGTGCCAGCAGCCCCGGTGCAGGCGAGCAGTACTTC,CASSPGAGEQYF
TRBV9,.,TRBJ1-1,.,TGTGCCAGCAGCGTACAGGAGAGGAACACTGAAGCTTTCTTT,CASSVQERNTEAFF
TRBV9,.,TRBJ2-5,.,TGTGCCAGCAGCGTAGGTGACAGACTAGAGACCCAGTACTTC,CASSVGDRLETQYF
TRBV7-9,.,TRBJ2-7,.,TGTGCCAGCACCTCAGGCCGGACCTACGAGCAGTACTTC,CASTSGRTYEQYF
TRBV7-2,.,TRBJ1-4,.,TGTGCCAGCAGCACCCGGGACGGCCGCTTGGAAAAACTGTTTTTT,CASSTRDGRLEKLFF
TRBV9,.,TRBJ2-7,few,TGTGCCAGCAGCGTAGAGGTTCACCGCGAGCAGTACTTC,CASSVEVHREQYF
TRBV5-4,.,TRBJ1-2,.,TGTGCCAGCAGCCCGCCGGGACACCCTCGGGGCTACACCTTC,CASSPPGHPRGYTF
TRBV28,.,TRBJ2-6,many,TGTGCCAGCCTGCAGGATGGGGCCAACGTCCTGACTTTC,CASLQDGANVLTF
TRBV29-1,.,TRBJ2-5,.,TGCAGCGTTGAGGAAGGAGCGTGGGGAGGAGAGACCCAGTACTTC,CSVEEGAWGGETQYF
TRBV12-5,TRBD1,TRBJ1-1,few,TGTGCTAGTGGTGCAGGGGGCACTGAAGCTTTCTTT,CASGAGGTEAFF
TRBV7-9,.,TRBJ2-3,.,TGTGCCAGCAGCTTCACTCAGGGGTCGCAGTATTTT,CASSFTQGSQYF
TRBV7-3,TRBD1,TRBJ2-3,.,TGTGCCAGCAGCTCACAGGGGGCGATCACAGATACGCAGTATTTT,CASSSQGAITDTQYF
TRBV28,.,TRBJ2-5,few,TGTGCCAGCGGAGGGCGGCTCCCAGGGTCGGAGACCCAGTACTTC,CASGGRLPGSETQYF
TRBV27,.,TRBJ1-2,few,TGTGCCAGCACCTCTTCGGGTGGTGACTATGGCTACACCTTC,CASTSSGGDYGYTF
TRBV28,.,TRBJ2-1,.,TGTGCCAGCAGCCCGACCCAAAGAGGACAGTTCTTC,CASSPTQRGQFF
TRBV6-5,.,TRBJ2-3,few,TGTGCCAGCAGGTCCCGACCGATCGGCACAGATACGCAGTATTTT,CASRSRPIGTDTQYF
TRBV5-4,TRBD2,TRBJ2-5,.,TGTGCCAGCAGCTTGGCTTTAGCGGGATTATCAGAGACCCAGTACTTC,CASSLALAGLSETQYF
TRBV5-1,.,TRBJ2-3,few,TGCGCCAGCAGCTTGGACGGGGCTACAGATACGCAGTATTTT,CASSLDGATDTQYF
TRBV7-2,.,TRBJ2-2,.,TGTGCCAGCAGTTCTGGTAGGCACACCGGGGAGCTGTTTTTT,CASSSGRHTGELFF
TRBV5-6,.,TRBJ1-2,.,TGTGCCAGCAGCTTGGTCGTCAGGAAGCTGGAACAGGGTGGCTACACCTTC,CASSLVVRKLEQGGYTF
TRBV5-4,.,TRBJ2-7,.,TGTGCCAGCAGCTTGGTTTTCGACGAGCAGTACTTC,CASSLVFDEQYF
TRBV7-2,.,TRBJ2-3,few,TGTGCCAGCAGCCTTTGGGGGGCGAACACAGATACGCAGTATTTT,CASSLWGANTDTQYF
TRBV5-4,TRBD2,TRBJ2-2,few,TGTGCCAGCAGCTTGGCGCGGCTAGCGGGATCGAACACCGGGGAGCTGTTTTTT,CASSLARLAGSNTGELFF
TRBV28,.,TRBJ1-4,few,TGTGCCAGCAGTTTATTCCCGGCGCGGGGTGCTAATGAAAAACTGTTTTTT,CASSLFPARGANEKLFF
TRBV7-2,.,TRBJ2-5,few,TGTGCCAGCAGCTTAGTCCCTGGCAGGGACGAGACCCAGTACTTC,CASSLVPGRDETQYF
TRBV5-1,.,TRBJ2-3,few,TGCGCCAGCAGCTTAGAAGGGGATACGCAGTATTTT,CASSLEGDTQYF
TRBV18,.,TRBJ1-1,few,TGTGCCAGCTCACCAGAGATGAACACTGAAGCTTTCTTT,CASSPEMNTEAFF
TRBV10-3,TRBD2,TRBJ2-1,many,TGTGCCATCACGGGCGGGAGCTACAATGAGCAGTTCTTC,CAITGGSYNEQFF
TRBV10-3,.,TRBJ1-6,.,TGTGCCGCGGTCGGGGCCTCAAATTCACCCCTCCACTTT,CAAVGASNSPLHF
TRBV27,TRBD2,TRBJ2-1,.,TGTGCCAGCAGTTCCAGACTAGCGGGAGGGAGGGGGTACAATGAGCAGTTCTTC,CASSSRLAGGRGYNEQFF
TRBV15,.,TRBJ1-1,.,TGTGCCACCAGCAGAGCAGCCCCTGAAGCTTTCTTT,CATSRAAPEAFF
TRBV15,.,TRBJ1-2,few,TGTGCCACCAGCTTGCGGGAGGGTGGCTACACCTTC,CATSLREGGYTF
TRBV18,TRBD1,TRBJ2-7,.,TGTGCCAGCTCACCACCGGGACAGTCCTACGAGCAGTACTTC,CASSPPGQSYEQYF
TRBV28,.,TRBJ2-7,few,TGTGCCAGCACCCCAGGTGGCTCCTACGAGCAGTACTTC,CASTPGGSYEQYF
TRBV7-2,TRBD1,TRBJ1-2,few,TGTGCCAGCAGCTCCGGACAGGGCTATGGCTACACCTTC,CASSSGQGYGYTF
TRBV28,.,TRBJ1-1,few,TGTGCCAGCAGTTTATCAGGGGCCCCTGAAGCTTTCTTT,CASSLSGAPEAFF
TRBV27,.,TRBJ1-1,few,TGTGCCAGCAGCTCCATAGTCCCTGGAGGGGCTAATGGGGTGTTGAACACTGAAGCTTTCTTT,CASSSIVPGGANGVLNTEAFF
TRBV2,TRBD2,TRBJ2-1,many,TGTGCCAGCAGGCGACTAGCGAGCTCCTACAATGAGCAGTTCTTC,CASRRLASSYNEQFF
TRBV7-6,TRBD1,TRBJ2-3,.,TGTGCCAGCAGCTCGACAGGGGGCGTAGATACGCAGTATTTT,CASSSTGGVDTQYF
TRBV6-5,TRBD1,TRBJ1-5,.,TGTGCCAGCAGTAAGGGACAGGCGCCCCAGCATTTT,CASSKGQAPQHF
TRBV25-1,.,TRBJ2-1,few,TGTGCCAGCAGTGAATTTGGCAGGGACTACAATGAGCAGTTCTTC,CASSEFGRDYNEQFF
TRBV18,.,TRBJ2-5,.,TGTGCCAGCTCACCCGACCAGCGTAAAGAGACCCAGTACTTC,CASSPDQRKETQYF
TRBV7-2,.,TRBJ1-5,few,TGTGCCAGCAGCTTAGTTGCTCAGCCCCAGCATTTT,CASSLVAQPQHF
TRBV9,.,TRBJ2-1,few,TGTGCCAGCACCCCGCAGGGGTTAGGTTACAATGAGCAGTTCTTC,CASTPQGLGYNEQFF
TRBV7-2,.,TRBJ2-7,.,TGTGCCAGCAGCTTAGTTTTTGCGGGGCTATCCTACGAGCAGTACTTC,CASSLVFAGLSYEQYF
TRBV5-6,.,TRBJ2-7,.,TGTGCCAGCCCGCCGCGGGGCCCTCTCTACTACGAGCAGTACTTC,CASPPRGPLYYEQYF
TRBV2,.,TRBJ2-7,.,TGTGCCAGCAGCGCCCAAAAGAGGGGCGAGCAGTACTTC,CASSAQKRGEQYF
TRBV28,.,TRBJ1-2,.,TGTGCCAGCAGTTCGCCAGGCGGGGGGCGGGTTGGCTACACCTTC,CASSSPGGGRVGYTF
TRBV19,.,TRBJ2-5,few,TGTGCCAGTAGTATAGCCAGGACAGTAATAGAGACCCAGTACTTC,CASSIARTVIETQYF
TRBV6-5,.,TRBJ2-7,few,TGTGCCAGCAGTTACTCTGGACAACGGTACGAGCAGTACTTC,CASSYSGQRYEQYF
TRBV5-1,.,TRBJ2-1,few,TGCGCCAGCAGCTTGGCGGCGGCCGACAATGAGCAGTTCTTC,CASSLAAADNEQFF
TRBV4-1,.,TRBJ1-2,few,TGCGCCAGCAGCCAAGTGTGGGCGCGGACCTATGGCTACACCTTC,CASSQVWARTYGYTF
TRBV25-1,TRBD1,TRBJ1-1,few,TGTGCCAGCAGTGATTCGTCAGGGGGTCATGCTGAAGCTTTCTTT,CASSDSSGGHAEAFF
TRBV11-2,TRBD1,TRBJ2-6,once,TGTGCCAGCAGCTTGCGACAGGGGTCTGGGGCCAACGTCCTGACTTTC,CASSLRQGSGANVLTF
TRBV5-6,TRBD1,TRBJ1-6,.,TGTGCCAGCAGCTTGCGGCCAGGGGGTGTAAAGAATTCACCCCTCCACTTT,CASSLRPGGVKNSPLHF
TRBV5-1,.,TRBJ2-4,few,TGCGCCAGCAGCTTGATAGGGGGAAACATTCAGTACTTC,CASSLIGGNIQYF
TRBV10-3,.,TRBJ1-2,many,TGTGCCATCAGTGAACTGGGTAACGTCGGCTACACCTTC,CAISELGNVGYTF
TRBV18,TRBD1,TRBJ2-5,few,TGTGCCAGCTCCTGGGCCTCCGGGACAGGGGAGACCCAGTACTTC,CASSWASGTGETQYF